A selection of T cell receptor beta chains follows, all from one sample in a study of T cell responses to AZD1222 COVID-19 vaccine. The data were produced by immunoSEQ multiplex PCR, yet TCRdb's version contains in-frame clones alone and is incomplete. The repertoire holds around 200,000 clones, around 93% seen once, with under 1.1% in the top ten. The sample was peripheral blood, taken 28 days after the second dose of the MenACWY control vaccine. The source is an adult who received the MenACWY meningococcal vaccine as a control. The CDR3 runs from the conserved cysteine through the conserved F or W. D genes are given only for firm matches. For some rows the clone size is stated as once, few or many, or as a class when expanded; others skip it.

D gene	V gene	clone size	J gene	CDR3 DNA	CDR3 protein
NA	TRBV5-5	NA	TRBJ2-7	TGTGCCAGCAGCGAGTCCGGGATCTACTCCTACGAGCAGTACTTC	CASSESGIYSYEQYF
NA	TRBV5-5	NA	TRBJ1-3	TGTGCCAGCAGCTTGGGAGGGGAGGTAGCTGGAAACACCATATATTTT	CASSLGGEVAGNTIYF
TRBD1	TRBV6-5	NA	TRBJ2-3	TGTGCCAGCAGTTACTTGACAGGGTCGACAGATACGCAGTATTTT	CASSYLTGSTDTQYF
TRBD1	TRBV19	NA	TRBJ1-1	TGTGCCAGTAGTCTACGGACAGGGGAAGCTTTCTTT	CASSLRTGEAFF
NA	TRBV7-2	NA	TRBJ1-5	TGTGCCAGCAGCTTAGCGGGGGGCAATCAGCCCCAGCATTTT	CASSLAGGNQPQHF
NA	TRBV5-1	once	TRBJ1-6	TGCGCCAGCAGAGTTCCTGATTCACCCCTCCACTTT	CASRVPDSPLHF
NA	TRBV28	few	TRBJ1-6	TGTGCCAGCAGTTTGCCGGCGGGCGGTATATATAATTCACCCCTCCACTTT	CASSLPAGGIYNSPLHF
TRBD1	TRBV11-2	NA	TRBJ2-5	TGTGCCAGCAGCTTCGGACAGGGGCCCCAAGAGACCCAGTACTTC	CASSFGQGPQETQYF
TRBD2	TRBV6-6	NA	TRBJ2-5	TGTGCCAGCAGTAGGAGTTTGGGGGGGGAAGAGACCCAGTACTTC	CASSRSLGGEETQYF
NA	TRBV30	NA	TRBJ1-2	TGTGCCTGGAGTGGGGGACACTCGTCCTATGGCTACACCTTC	CAWSGGHSSYGYTF
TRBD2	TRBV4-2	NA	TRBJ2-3	TGTGCCAGCAGCCAAAGCGGGGGGGGGACAGATACGCAGTATTTT	CASSQSGGGTDTQYF
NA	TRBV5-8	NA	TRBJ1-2	TGTGCCAGCAGCTTCGGGGGTGGCTACACCTTC	CASSFGGGYTF
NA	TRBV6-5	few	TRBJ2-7	TGTGCCACCCGGGGGGCAGGCTCCTACGAGCAGTACTTC	CATRGAGSYEQYF